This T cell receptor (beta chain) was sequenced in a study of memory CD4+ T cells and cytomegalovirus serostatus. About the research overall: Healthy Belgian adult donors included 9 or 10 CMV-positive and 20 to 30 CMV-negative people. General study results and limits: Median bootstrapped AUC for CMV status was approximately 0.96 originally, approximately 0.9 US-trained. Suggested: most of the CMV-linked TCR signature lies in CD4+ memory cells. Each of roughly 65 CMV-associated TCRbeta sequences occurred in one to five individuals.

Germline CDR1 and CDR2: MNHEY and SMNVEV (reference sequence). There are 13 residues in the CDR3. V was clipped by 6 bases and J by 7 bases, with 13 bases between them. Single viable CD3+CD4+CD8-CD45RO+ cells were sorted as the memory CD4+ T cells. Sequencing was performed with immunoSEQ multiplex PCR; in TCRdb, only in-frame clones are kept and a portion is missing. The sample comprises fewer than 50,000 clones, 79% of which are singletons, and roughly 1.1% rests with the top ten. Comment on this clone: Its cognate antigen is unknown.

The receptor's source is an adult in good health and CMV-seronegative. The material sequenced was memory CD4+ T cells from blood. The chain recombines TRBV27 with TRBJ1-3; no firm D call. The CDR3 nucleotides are TGTGCCAGCAGCTCCCCCCGGGCGAACACCATATATTTT. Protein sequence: CASSSPRANTIYF.